Listed here is a single T cell receptor (beta chain). Germline CDR1 reads SEHNR; CDR2 reads FQNEAQ (reference sequence). The CDR3 covers 14 residues. Trimming removed 5 bases from V and 1 base from J; junction bases left unmatched: 4. These data are taken from a study of cytomegalovirus exposure and HLA in healthy donors. It was with 60 Vbeta and 13 Jbeta primers that the PCR ran. This table comes from immunoSEQ multiplex PCR, and its TCRdb copy is limited to in-frame clones, with some not included. The sample shows around 99,000 clones, about three quarters of them seen only once. The rearrangement links TRBV7-9 to TRBJ2-7; the match to TRBD1 covers 8 bases. Material: PBMCs. This receptor was identified in a man aged 25-45 years in good health and CMV-seronegative. The DNA for the CDR3 is TGTGCCAGCAGCCCGGACAGGGCGTCCTACGAGCAGTACTTC. Translation gives CASSPDRASYEQYF. The full variable domain, its missing parts supplied by reference TRBV7-9 and TRBJ2-7, is DTGVSQNPRHKITKRGQNVTFRCDPISEHNRLYWYRQTLGQGPEFLTYFQNEAQLEKSRLLSDRFSAERPKGSFSTLEIQRTEQGDSAMYLCASSPDRASYEQYFGPGTRLTVT.